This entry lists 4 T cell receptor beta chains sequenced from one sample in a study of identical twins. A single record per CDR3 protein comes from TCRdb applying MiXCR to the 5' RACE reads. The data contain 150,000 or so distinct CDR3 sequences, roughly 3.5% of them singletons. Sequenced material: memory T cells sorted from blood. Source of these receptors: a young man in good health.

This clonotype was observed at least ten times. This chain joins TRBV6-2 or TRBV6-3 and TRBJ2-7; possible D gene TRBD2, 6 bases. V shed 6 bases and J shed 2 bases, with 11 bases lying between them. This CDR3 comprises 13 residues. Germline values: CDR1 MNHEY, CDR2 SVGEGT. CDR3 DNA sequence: TGTGCCAGCAGCCCCACGGGAGCCTACGAGCAGTACTTC. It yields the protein CASSPTGAYEQYF.

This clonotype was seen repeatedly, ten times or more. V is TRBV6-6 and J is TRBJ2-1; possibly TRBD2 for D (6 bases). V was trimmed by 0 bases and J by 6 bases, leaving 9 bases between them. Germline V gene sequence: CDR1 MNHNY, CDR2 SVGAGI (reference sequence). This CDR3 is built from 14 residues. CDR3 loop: CASSYSEGVNEQFF. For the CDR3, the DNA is TGTGCCAGCAGTTACTCGGAGGGCGTCAATGAGCAGTTCTTC.

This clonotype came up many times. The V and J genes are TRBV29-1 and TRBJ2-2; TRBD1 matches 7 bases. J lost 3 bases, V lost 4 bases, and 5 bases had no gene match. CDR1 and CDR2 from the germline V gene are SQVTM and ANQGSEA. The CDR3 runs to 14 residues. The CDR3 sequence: CSVGPGQYTGELFF. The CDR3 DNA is TGCAGCGTTGGCCCGGGACAGTACACCGGGGAGCTGTTTTTT.

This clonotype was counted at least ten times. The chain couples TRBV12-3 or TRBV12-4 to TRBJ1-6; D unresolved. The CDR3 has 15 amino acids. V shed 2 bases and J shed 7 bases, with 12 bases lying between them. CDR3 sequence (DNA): TGTGCCAGCAGTTTACGGGAACTGGGAAATTCACCCCTCCACTTT. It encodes CASSLRELGNSPLHF.